This T cell receptor (beta chain) originates from a study of blood T cells in healthy people across ages. General study findings and limits: Long-lived and aged donors differed, with more naive CD4+ cells and higher diversity in the long-lived.

Donors ranged from about 6 to 90 years old and were healthy Caucasians in Russia. Each of the donors had 9 to 10 milliliters of peripheral blood drawn into EDTA-treated Vacutainer tubes. Together with a sample-barcoded 5' primer, a J-beta primer mix was included in a second PCR lasting about 7 to 11 cycles. Each cDNA molecule was tagged by a template-switch adaptor with 12 random nucleotides. TCRdb re-called the 5' RACE reads with MiXCR, one entry per CDR3 protein. The sample shows 600,000 or so distinct CDR3 sequences, about 30% of them seen only once. The length of the CDR3 is 16 residues. Germline CDR1 MNHEY, CDR2 SVGEGT. The junction had 18 bases not matched to a gene; V was cut back by 7 bases and J by 6 bases. This clonotype occurred many times. The antigen is not known.

The sequence derives from a woman over 75 in good health. The sample consisted of blood. This chain connects TRBV6-2 or TRBV6-3 to TRBJ2-7, with 7 bases that match TRBD1. The CDR3 region has the DNA TGTGCCAGCAACTACCGACAGGGTCTACCGTCAGGCGAGCAGTACTTC. Its protein is CASNYRQGLPSGEQYF.